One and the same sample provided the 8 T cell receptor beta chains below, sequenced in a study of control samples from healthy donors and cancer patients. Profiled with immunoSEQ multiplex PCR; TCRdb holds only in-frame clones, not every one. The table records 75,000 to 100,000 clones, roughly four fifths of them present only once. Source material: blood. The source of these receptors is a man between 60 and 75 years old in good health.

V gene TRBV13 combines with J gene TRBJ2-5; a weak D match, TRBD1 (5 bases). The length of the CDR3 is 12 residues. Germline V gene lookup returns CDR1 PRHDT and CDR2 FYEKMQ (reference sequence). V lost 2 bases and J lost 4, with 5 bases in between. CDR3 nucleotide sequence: TGTGCCAGCAGCTTACAGGGAGAGACCCAGTACTTC. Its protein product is CASSLQGETQYF.

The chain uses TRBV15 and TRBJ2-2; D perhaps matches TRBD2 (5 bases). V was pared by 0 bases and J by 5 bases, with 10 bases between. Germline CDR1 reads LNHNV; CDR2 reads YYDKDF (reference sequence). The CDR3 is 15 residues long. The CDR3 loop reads CATSREGRDTGELFF. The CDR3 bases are TGTGCCACCAGCAGAGAAGGGAGAGATACCGGGGAGCTGTTTTTT.

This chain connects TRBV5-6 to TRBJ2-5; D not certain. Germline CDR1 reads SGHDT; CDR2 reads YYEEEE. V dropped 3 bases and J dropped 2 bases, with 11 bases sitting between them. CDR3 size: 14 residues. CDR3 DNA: TGTGCCAGCAGCTCTAGTGATGGGCAAGAGACCCAGTACTTC. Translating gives CASSSSDGQETQYF.

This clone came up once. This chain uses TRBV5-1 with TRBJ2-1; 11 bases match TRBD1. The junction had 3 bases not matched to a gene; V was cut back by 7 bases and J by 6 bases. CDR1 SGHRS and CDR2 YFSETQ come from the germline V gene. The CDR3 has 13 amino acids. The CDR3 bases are TGCGCCAGCTGGGACAGGGGGTTCAATGAGCAGTTCTTC. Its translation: CASWDRGFNEQFF.

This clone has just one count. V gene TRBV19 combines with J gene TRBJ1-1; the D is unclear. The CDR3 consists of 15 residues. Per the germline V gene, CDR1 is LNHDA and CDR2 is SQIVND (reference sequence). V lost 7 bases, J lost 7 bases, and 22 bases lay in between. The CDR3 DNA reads TGTGCCAGTAAGTACAAGGGTCCAGAAACAATTGAAGCTTTCTTT. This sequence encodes CASKYKGPETIEAFF.

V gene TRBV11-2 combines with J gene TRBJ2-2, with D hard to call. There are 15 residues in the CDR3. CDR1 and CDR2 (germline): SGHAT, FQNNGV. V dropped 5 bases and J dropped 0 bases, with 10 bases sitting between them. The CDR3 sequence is CASSRTDANTGELFF. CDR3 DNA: TGTGCCAGCAGCCGTACAGATGCGAACACCGGGGAGCTGTTTTTT.

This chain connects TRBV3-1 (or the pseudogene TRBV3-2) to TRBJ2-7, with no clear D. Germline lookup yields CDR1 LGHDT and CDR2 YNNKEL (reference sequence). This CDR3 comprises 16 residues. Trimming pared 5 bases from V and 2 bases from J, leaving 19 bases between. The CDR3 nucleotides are TGTGCCAGCAGCTCTATCGACGGCGAGATCACCTACGAGCAGTACTTC. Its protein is CASSSIDGEITYEQYF.

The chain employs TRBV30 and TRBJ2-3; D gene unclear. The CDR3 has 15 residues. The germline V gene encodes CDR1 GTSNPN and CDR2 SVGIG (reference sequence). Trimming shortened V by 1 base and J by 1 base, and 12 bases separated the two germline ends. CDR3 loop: CAWSAAGLGTDTQYF. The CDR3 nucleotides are TGTGCCTGGAGTGCCGCTGGGCTGGGCACAGATACGCAGTATTTT.